This T cell receptor (beta chain) was sequenced in a study of CD8 T cells in ankylosing spondylitis (dated by TCRdb to 2016 to 2017). The study in broad terms: T cell receptor beta repertoires were profiled in healthy donors and ankylosing spondylitis patients so that disease-linked TCR variants could be found. The full study cohort comprised about 23 ankylosing spondylitis patients and 85 to 120 healthy donors. Samples of peripheral blood were taken, and for ankylosing spondylitis patients, synovial fluid was collected as well. The research as a whole found: Blood from ankylosing spondylitis patients appeared to be characterized by a TCR beta motif composed of roughly eight highly homologous amino acid variants. According to the report, matched synovial fluid samples from ankylosing spondylitis patients were significantly enriched for the disease-linked clones. Some TCR beta motif variants had previously been reported in synovial fluid and blood of reactive arthritis patients, which suggested common disease-initiation mechanisms. The disease-linked clones showed a CD8+ phenotype and occurred at relatively low frequencies in peripheral blood.

The germline V gene gives CDR1 as MGHDK and CDR2 as SYGVNS. Germline trimming amounts to 8 bases on V and 1 base on J, with 6 as the count of junction bases outside the gene matches. The CDR3 goes from the cysteine to the phenylalanine over 14 residues. CDR3 DNA only is kept here, 42 bases in frame from base 1. These reads were obtained on an Illumina HiSeq 2500. Quantitative 5'-RACE with molecular barcodes was used to prepare TCR beta libraries. In the source study's methods: A new computational method based on a probabilistic model of VDJ rearrangement was used to identify disease-linked TCR variants. Clones were called with MiXCR by TCRdb after fastp trimmed the public reads at Q25, and only in-frame beta chains were retained. Identical CDR3 proteins give one entry, which carries the most common genes and DNA. None of the V and J calls come from the authors' own analysis; TCRdb made them. This sample holds over 150,000 distinct CDR3 sequences; roughly 13% were observed only once. Of the sample, 15% to 20% is held by the ten largest clones.

In the case of this clonotype: What this receptor recognizes is not known. The sample holds no much larger clone one base away, and base qualities are not on file.

Recombination connected TRBV25-1 to TRBJ1-1; 8 middle bases align to TRBD1. The sequenced material came from blood, either unsorted or a sorted T cell fraction (not recorded which). This TCR derives from a male donor with ankylosing spondylitis or in good health (not recorded which). In nucleotides, the sequence is TGTGCCAGCGATGCGGGACAGGCGAACACTGAAGCTTTCTTT. This codes for CASDAGQANTEAFF.